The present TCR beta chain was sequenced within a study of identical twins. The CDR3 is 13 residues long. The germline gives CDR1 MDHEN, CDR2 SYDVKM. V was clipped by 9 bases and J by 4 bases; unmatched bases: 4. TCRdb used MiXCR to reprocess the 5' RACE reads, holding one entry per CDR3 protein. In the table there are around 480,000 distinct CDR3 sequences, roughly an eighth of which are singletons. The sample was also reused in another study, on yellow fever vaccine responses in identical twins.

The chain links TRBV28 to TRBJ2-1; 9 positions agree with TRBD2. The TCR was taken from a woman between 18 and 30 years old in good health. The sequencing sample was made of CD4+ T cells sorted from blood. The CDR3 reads CASLAGLYNEQFF. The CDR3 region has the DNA TGTGCCAGTCTAGCGGGACTTTACAATGAGCAGTTCTTC.